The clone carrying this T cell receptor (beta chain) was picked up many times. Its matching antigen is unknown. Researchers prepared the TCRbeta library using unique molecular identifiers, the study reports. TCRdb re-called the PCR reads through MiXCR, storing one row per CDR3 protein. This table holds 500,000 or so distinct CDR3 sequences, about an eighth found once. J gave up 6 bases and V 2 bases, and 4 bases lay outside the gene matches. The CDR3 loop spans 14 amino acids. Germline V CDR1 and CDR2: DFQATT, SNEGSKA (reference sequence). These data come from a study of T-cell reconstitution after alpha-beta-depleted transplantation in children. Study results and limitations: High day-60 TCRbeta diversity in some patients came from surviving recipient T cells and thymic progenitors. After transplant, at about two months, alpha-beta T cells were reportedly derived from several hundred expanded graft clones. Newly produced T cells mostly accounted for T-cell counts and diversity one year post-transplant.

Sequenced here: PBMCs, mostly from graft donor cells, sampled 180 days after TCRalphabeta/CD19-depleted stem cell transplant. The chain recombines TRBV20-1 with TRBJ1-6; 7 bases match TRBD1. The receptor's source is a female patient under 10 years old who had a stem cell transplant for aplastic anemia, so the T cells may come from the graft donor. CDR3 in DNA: TGCAGTGCTAGAAAGGGACAGTTTAATTCACCCCTCCACTTT. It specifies CSARKGQFNSPLHF.